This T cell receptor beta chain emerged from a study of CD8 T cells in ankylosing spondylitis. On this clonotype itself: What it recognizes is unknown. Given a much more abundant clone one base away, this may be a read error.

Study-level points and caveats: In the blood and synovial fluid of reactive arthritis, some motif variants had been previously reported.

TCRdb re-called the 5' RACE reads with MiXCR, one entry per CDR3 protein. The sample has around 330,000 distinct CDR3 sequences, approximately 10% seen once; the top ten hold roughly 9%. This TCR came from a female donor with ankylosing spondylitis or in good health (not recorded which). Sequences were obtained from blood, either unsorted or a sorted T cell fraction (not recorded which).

In DNA form, the CDR3 reads TGTGCCAACAGTTTTCGGCAGGGTGCGCCCGGGGAGCTGTTTTTT. This encodes CANSFRQGAPGELFF. The genes are TRBV12-3 or TRBV12-4 and TRBJ2-2; TRBD1 might be the D (5 bases). This CDR3 comprises 15 residues.